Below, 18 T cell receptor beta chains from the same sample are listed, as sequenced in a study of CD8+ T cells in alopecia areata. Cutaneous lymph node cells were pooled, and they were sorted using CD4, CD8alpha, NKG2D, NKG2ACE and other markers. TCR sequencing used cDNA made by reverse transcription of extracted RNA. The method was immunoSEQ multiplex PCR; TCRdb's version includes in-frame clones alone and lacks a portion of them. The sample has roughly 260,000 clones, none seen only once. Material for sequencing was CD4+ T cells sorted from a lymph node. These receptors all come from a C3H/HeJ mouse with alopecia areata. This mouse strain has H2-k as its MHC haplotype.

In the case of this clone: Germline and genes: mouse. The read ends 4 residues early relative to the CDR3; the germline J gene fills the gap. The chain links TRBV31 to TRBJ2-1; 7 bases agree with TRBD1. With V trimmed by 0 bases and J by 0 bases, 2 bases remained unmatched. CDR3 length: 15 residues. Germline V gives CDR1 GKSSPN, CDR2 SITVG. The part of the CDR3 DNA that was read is TGTGCCTGGAGTCTCGACAGGGCTAACTATGCT. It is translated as CAWSLDRANYA. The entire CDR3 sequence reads CAWSLDRANYAEQFF.

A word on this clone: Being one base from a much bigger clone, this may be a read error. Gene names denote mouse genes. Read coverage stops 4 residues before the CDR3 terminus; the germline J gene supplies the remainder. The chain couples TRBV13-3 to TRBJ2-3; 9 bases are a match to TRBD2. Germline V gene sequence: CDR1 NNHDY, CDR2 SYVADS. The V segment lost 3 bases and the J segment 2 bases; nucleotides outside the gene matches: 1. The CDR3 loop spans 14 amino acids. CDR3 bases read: TGTGCCAGCAGTGGGACTGGGGATGCAGAA. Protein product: CASSGTGDAE. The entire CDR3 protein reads CASSGTGDAETLYF.

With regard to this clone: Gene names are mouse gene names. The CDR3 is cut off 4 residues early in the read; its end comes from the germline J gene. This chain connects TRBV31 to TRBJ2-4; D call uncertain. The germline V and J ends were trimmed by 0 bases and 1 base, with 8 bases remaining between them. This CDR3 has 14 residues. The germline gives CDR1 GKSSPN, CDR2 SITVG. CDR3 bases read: TGTGCCTGGAGTCTAGCGTGGGGTCAAAAC. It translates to CAWSLAWGQN. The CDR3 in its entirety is CAWSLAWGQNTLYF.

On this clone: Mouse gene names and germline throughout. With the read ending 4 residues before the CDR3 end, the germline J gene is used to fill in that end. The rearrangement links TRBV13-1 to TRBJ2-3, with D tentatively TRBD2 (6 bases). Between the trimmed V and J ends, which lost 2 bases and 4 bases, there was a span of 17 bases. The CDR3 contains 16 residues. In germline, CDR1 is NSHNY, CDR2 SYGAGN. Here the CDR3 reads CASSERGDWFSETLYF. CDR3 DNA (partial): TGTGCCAGCAGTGAGCGGGGAGACTGGTTCTCAGAA.

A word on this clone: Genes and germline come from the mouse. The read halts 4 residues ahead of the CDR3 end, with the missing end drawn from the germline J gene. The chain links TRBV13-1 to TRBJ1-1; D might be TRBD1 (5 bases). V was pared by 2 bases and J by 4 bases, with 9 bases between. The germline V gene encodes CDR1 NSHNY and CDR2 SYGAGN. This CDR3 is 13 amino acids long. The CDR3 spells CASSDRGVTEVFF. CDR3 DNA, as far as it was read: TGTGCCAGCAGTGACCGGGGGGTCACA.

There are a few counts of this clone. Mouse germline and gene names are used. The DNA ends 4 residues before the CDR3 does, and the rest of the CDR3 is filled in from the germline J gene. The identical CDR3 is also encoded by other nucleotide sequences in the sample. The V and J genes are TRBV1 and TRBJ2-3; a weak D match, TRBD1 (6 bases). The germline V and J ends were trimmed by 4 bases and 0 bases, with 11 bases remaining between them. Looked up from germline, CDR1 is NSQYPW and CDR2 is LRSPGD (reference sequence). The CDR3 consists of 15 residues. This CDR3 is CTCSGGTTSAETLYF. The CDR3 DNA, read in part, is TGCACCTGCAGTGGGGGGACAACTAGTGCAGAA.

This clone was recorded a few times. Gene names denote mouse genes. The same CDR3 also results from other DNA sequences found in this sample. The CDR3 DNA, read in part, is TGCACCTGCAGTGCAGATCGGGGGGGCGCCGGG. This sequence encodes CTCSADRGGAG. The whole CDR3 is CTCSADRGGAGQLYF. The rearrangement uses TRBV1 and TRBJ2-2; TRBD2 agrees at 8 bases. The CDR3 end is not reached by the read, which stops 4 residues before it; the germline J gene fills it in. The CDR3 spans 15 residues. V shed 0 bases, J shed 6 bases, and the junction held 3 bases outside the gene matches. Per the germline V gene, CDR1 is NSQYPW and CDR2 is LRSPGD (reference sequence).

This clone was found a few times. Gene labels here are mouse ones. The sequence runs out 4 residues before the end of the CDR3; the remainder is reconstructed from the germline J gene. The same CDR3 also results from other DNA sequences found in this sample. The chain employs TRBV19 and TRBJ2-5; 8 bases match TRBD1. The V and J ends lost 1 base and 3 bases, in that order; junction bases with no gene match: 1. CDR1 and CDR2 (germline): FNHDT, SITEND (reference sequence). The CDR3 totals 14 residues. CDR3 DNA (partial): TGTGCCAGCAGTATAAACAGGGGGCAAGAC. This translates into CASSINRGQD. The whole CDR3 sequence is CASSINRGQDTQYF.

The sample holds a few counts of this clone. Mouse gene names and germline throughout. This CDR3 reads CTCSAGWGGPSAETLYF. The covered CDR3 bases are TGCACCTGCAGTGCAGGCTGGGGGGGTCCTAGTGCAGAA. This chain links TRBV1 with TRBJ2-3; 9 bases fit TRBD2. The read halts 4 residues ahead of the CDR3 end, with the missing end drawn from the germline J gene. Germline V gene data show CDR1 as NSQYPW and CDR2 as LRSPGD (reference sequence). The CDR3 is made up of 17 amino acids. V lost 1 base, J lost 0 bases, and 5 bases stayed unmatched.

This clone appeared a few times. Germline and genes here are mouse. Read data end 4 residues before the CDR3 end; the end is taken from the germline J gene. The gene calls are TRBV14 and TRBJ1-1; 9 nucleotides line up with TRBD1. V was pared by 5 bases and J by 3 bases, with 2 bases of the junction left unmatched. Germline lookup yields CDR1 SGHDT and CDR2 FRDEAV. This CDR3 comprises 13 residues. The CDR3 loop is CASRTGGDTEVFF. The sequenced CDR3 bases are TGTGCCAGCAGGACAGGGGGTGACACA.

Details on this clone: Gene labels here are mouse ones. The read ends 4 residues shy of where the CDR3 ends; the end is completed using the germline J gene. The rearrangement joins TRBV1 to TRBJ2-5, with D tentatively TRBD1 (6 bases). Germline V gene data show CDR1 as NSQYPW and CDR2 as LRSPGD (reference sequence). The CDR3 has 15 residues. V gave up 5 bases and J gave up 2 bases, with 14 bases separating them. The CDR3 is CTCSPTGRGQDTQYF. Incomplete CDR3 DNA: TGCACCTGCAGTCCAACAGGGAGGGGCCAAGAC.

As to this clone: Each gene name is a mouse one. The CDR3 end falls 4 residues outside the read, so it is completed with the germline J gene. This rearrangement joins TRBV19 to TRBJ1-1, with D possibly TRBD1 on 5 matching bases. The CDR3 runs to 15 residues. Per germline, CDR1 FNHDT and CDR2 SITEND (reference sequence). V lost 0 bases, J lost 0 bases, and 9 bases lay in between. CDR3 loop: CASSIVGDANTEVFF. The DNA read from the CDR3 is TGTGCCAGCAGTATAGTGGGGGATGCAAACACA.

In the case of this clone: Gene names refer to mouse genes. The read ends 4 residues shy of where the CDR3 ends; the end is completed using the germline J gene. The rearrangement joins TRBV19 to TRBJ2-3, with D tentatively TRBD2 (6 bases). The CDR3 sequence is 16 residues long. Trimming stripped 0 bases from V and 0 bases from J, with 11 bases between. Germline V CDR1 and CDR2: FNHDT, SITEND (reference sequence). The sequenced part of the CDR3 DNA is TGTGCCAGCAGTATAGGTTGGGGGACTAGTGCAGAA. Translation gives CASSIGWGTSAE. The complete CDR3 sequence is CASSIGWGTSAETLYF.

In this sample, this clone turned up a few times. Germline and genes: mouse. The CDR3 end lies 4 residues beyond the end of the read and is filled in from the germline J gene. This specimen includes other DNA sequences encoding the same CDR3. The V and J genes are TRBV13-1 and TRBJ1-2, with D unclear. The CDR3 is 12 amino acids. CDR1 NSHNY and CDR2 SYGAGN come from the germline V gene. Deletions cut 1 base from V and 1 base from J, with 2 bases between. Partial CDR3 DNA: TGTGCCAGCAGTGATCAAAACTCC. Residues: CASSDQNS. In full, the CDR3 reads CASSDQNSDYTF.

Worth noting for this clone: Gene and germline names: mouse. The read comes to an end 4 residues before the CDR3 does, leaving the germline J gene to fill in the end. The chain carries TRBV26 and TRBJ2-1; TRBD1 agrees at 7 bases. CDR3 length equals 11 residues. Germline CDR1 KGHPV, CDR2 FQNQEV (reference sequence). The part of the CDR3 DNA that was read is TGTGCCATAAAACAGGGGACT. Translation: CAIKQGT. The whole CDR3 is CAIKQGTEQFF.

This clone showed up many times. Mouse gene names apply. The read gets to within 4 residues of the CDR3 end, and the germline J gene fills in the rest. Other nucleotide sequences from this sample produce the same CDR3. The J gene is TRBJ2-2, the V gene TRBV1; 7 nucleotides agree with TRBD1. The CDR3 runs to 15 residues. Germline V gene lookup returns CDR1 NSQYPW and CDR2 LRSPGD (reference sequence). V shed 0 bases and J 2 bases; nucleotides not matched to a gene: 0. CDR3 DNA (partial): TGCACCTGCAGTGCAGACAGGGGGAACACCGGG. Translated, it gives CTCSADRGNTG. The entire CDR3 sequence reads CTCSADRGNTGQLYF. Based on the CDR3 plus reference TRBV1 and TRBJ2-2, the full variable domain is VTLLEQNPRWRLVPRGQAVNLRCILKNSQYPWMSWYQQDLQKQLQWLFTLRSPGDKEVKSLPGADYLATRVTDTELRLQVANMSQGRTLYCTCSADRGNTGQLYFGEGSKLTVL.

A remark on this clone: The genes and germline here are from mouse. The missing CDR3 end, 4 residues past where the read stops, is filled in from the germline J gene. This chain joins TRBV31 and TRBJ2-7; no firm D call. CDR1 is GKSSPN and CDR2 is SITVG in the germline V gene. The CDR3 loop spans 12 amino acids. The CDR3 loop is CAWSLGWYEQYF. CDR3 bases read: TGTGCCTGGAGTCTCGGCTGGTAT.

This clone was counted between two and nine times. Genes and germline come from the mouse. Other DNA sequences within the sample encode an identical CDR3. CDR3 DNA, as far as it was read: TGTGCCAGCAGTGACGGCAGGGCAAACACCGGG. Translated, it gives CASSDGRANTG. The whole CDR3 sequence reads CASSDGRANTGQLYF. The rearrangement joins TRBV13-1 to TRBJ2-2, with D maybe TRBD1 (5 bases). Coverage ceases 4 residues before the CDR3 finishes, and the germline J gene fills in the end. The CDR3 is made up of 15 amino acids. Germline V gene data show CDR1 as NSHNY and CDR2 as SYGAGN. V lost 2 bases, J lost 0 bases, and 8 bases lay in between.